This T cell receptor (beta chain) appears in the sequencing data of a study of identical twins. TCRdb reprocessed the 5' RACE reads with MiXCR, giving one entry per CDR3 protein. The table includes roughly 690,000 distinct CDR3 sequences, around 5.7% detected once. This CDR3 region has 15 residues. Germline CDR1 reads SGHRS; CDR2 reads YFSETQ. V gave up 0 bases and J gave up 8 bases, with 15 bases separating them. This clonotype was counted ten times or more. The origin of this receptor is a man aged 18 to 30 in good health. Sequenced sample: naive T cells sorted from blood. The V gene is TRBV5-1, the J gene TRBJ2-1; D may match TRBD1 or TRBD2 (5 bases each). CDR3 region: CASSLAGPVRDEQFF. DNA of the CDR3: TGCGCCAGCAGCTTGGCGGGACCTGTGAGGGATGAGCAGTTCTTC.